This TCR beta chain was captured in a study of Ad26.COV2.S vaccination and SARS-CoV-2 variants. Comment on this clone: Its antigen remains unknown.

Treatment denoted: 15 to 20 received Ad26.COV2.S at low or high dose, single or two shots; several received placebo; per-sample allocation not given. Specimens were obtained on day 63 following the first vaccine or placebo injection. CDR1 and CDR2 (germline): GTSNPN, SVGIG (reference sequence). The V end was cut by 3 bases, the J end by 4 bases, with 18 bases between. This CDR3 is 15 amino acids long. Whole-study findings and limits: TCR breadth and depth analyses may have underestimated total T cell responses. Reports say spike-specific CD8+ and CD4+ T cell responses covered substantial breadth after vaccination.

This table comes from immunoSEQ multiplex PCR, and its TCRdb copy is limited to in-frame clones, with some not included. The data hold more than 300,000 clones, with approximately 86% observed a single time. This chain joins TRBV30 and TRBJ2-5, with D maybe TRBD1 (5 bases). Sequencing was performed on peripheral blood, taken in a trial of Ad26.COV2.S vaccine versus placebo. This TCR derives from a person aged 18-65 years who received the Ad26.COV2.S COVID-19 vaccine or a placebo. The CDR3 loop reads CAWRWGKAYRETQYF. The DNA of the CDR3 is TGTGCCTGGAGGTGGGGCAAAGCGTATCGAGAGACCCAGTACTTC.